This T cell receptor (beta chain) was found in a study of identical twins. Broader study findings: One should note that invariant MAIT and iNKT cells could partly confound zero-insertion analyses. Beta out-of-frame sequences showed weaker excess sharing between twins.

A universal primer site was incorporated via template switching, and the cDNA contained unique molecular identifiers. TCRdb reprocessed the 5' RACE reads via MiXCR and lists one record per CDR3 protein. The sample yields under 900,000 distinct CDR3 sequences, more than 9% seen once. A few counts support this clonotype. As yet, its antigen is unknown. Between the trimmed V and J ends, which lost 0 bases and 4 bases, there was a span of 15 bases. Germline V lookup: CDR1 DFQATT, CDR2 SNEGSKA (reference sequence). The CDR3 extends over 15 amino acids. These data were likewise used in another study, on yellow fever vaccine responses in identical twins.

Sequencing was carried out using PBMCs. This clonotype was obtained from a woman between 18 and 30 years old in good health. V is TRBV20-1 and J is TRBJ1-1; D may be TRBD1 (5 bases). The CDR3 loop is CSARDGRIGATEAFF. The CDR3 DNA sequence: TGCAGTGCTAGAGATGGCCGTATTGGGGCCACTGAAGCTTTCTTT.